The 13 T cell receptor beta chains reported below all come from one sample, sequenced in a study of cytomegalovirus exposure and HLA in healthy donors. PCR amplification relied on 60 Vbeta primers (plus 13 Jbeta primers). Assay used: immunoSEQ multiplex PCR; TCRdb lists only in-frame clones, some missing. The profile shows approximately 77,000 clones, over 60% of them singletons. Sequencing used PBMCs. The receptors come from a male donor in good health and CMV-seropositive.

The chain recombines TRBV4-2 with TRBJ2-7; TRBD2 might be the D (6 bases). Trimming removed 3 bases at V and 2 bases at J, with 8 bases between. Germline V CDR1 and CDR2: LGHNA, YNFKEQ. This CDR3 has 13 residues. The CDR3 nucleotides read TGTGCCAGCAGCCAGGGCGGGACCTACGAGCAGTACTTC. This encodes CASSQGGTYEQYF.

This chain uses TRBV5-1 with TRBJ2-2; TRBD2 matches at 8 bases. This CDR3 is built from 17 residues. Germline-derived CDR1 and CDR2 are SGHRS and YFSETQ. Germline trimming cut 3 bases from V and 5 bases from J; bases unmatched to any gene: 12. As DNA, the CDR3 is TGCGCCAGCAGCTCCGGGACTAGGTCCCAGGGGACCGGGGAGCTGTTTTTT. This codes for CASSSGTRSQGTGELFF.

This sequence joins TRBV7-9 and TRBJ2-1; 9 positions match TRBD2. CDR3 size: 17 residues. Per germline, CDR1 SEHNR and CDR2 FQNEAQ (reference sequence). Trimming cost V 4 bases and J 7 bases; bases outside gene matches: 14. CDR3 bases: TGTGCCAGCAGCTCTATCGGGATAGCGGGAGTCTGGAATGAGCAGTTCTTC. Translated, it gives CASSSIGIAGVWNEQFF.

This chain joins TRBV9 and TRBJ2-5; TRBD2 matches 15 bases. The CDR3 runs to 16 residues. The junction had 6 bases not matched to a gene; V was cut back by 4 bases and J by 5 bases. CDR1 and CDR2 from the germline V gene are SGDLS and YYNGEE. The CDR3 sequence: CASSPWTSGGAETQYF. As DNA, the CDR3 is TGTGCCAGCAGCCCCTGGACTAGCGGGGGGGCGGAGACCCAGTACTTC.

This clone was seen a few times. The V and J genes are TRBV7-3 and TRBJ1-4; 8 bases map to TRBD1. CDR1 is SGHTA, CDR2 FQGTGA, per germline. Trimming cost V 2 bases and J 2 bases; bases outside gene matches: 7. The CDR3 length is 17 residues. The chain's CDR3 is CASSLAGRGPTNEKLFF. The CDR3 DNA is TGTGCCAGCAGCTTAGCGGGCAGGGGGCCTACTAATGAAAAACTGTTTTTT.

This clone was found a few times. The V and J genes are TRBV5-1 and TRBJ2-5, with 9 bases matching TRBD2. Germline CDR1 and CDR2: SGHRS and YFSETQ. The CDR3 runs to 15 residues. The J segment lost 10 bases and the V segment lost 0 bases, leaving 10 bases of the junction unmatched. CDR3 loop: CASSLEASGGPRQYF. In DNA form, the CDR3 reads TGCGCCAGCAGCTTGGAGGCGAGCGGGGGGCCCCGCCAGTACTTC.

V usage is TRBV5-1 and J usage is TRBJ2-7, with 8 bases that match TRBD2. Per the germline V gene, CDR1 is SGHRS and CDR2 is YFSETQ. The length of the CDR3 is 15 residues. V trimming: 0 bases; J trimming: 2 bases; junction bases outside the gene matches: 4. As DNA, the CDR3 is TGCGCCAGCAGCTTGGAGGCGGGAGGAGCCTACGAGCAGTACTTC. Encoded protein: CASSLEAGGAYEQYF.

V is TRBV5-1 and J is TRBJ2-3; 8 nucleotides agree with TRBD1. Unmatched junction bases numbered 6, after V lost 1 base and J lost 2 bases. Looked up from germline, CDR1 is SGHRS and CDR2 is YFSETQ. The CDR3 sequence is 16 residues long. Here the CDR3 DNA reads TGCGCCAGCAGCTTGACAGGGGGACCATACACAGATACGCAGTATTTT. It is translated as CASSLTGGPYTDTQYF.

CDR3 protein: CASSSDREETEAFF. The CDR3, as DNA: TGTGCCAGCAGTTCCGACAGGGAGGAGACTGAAGCTTTCTTT. This rearrangement joins TRBV6-5 to TRBJ1-1; 7 bases map to TRBD1. CDR1 is MNHEY and CDR2 is SVGAGI in the germline V gene. The CDR3 sequence is 14 residues long. Trimming cost V 4 bases and J 5 bases; bases outside gene matches: 7.

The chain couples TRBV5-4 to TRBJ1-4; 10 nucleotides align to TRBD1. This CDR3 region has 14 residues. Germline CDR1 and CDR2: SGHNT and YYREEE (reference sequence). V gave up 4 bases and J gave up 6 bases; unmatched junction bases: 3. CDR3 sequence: CASSRTGGYEKLFF. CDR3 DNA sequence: TGTGCCAGCAGCCGGACAGGGGGATATGAAAAACTGTTTTTT.

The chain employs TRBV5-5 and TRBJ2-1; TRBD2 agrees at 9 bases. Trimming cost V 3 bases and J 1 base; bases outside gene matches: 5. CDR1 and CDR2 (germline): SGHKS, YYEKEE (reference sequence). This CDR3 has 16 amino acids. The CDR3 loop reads CASSWELAGSYNEQFF. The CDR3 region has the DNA TGTGCCAGCAGCTGGGAACTAGCGGGTTCCTACAATGAGCAGTTCTTC.

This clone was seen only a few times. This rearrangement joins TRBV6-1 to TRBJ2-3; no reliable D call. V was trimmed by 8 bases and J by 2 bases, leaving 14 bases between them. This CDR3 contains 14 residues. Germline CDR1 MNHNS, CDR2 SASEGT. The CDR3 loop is CASGLNPHTDTQYF. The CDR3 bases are TGTGCCAGCGGGCTCAACCCCCACACAGATACGCAGTATTTT.

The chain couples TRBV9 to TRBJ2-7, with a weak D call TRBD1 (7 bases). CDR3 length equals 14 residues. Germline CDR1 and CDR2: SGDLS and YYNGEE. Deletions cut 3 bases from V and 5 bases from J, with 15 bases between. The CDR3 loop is CASSGRQGGDEQYF. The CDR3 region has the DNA TGTGCCAGCAGCGGGCGACAGGGCGGGGACGAGCAGTACTTC.